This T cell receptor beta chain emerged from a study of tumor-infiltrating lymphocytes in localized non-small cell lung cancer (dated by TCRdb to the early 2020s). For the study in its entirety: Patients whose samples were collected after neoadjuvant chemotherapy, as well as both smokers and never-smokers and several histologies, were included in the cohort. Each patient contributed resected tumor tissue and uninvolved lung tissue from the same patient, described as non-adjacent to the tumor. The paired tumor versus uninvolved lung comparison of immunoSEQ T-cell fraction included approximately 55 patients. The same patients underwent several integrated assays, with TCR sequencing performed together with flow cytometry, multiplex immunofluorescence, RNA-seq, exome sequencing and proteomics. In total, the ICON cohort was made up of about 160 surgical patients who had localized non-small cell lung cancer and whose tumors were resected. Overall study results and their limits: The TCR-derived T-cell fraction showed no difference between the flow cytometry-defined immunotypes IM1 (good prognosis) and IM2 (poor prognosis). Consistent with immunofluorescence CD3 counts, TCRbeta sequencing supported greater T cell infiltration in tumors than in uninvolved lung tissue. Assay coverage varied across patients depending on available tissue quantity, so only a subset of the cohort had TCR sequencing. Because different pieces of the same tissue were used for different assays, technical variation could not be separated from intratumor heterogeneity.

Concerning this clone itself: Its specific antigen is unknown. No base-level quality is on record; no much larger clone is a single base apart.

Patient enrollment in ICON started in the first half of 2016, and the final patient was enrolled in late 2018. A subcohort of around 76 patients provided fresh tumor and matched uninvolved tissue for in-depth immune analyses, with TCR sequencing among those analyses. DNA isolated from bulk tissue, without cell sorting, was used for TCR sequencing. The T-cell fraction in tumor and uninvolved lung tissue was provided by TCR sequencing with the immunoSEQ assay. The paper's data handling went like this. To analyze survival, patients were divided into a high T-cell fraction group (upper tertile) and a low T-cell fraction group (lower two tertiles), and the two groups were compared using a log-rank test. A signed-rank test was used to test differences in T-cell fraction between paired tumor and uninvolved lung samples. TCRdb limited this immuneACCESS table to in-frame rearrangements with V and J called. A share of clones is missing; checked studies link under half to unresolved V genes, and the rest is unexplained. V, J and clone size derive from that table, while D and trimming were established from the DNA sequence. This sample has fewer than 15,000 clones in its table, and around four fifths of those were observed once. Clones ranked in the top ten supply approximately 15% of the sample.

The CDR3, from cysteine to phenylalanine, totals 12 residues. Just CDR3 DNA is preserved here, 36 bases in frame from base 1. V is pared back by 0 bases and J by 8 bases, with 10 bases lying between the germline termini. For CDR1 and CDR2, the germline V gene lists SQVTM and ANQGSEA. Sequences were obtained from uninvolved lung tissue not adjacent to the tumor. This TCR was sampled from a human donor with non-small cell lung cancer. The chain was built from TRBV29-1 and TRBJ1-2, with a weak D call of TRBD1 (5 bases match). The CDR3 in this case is CSVEEGEGGYTF. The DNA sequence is TGCAGCGTTGAAGAGGGGGAGGGAGGCTACACCTTC.